This T cell receptor (beta chain) is drawn from a study of tumor-infiltrating lymphocytes in primary liver carcinoma. The study extracted blood RNA from unsorted whole blood and also extracted germline DNA. Total RNA (roughly 530 ng) served as template for TCR beta cDNA synthesis primed by a constant-region primer. What produced the TCR beta libraries was three nested multiplex PCR rounds using slightly modified ARM-PCR. MiXCR was run by TCRdb on the multiplex PCR reads, yielding one entry per CDR3 protein. This table has 310,000 or so distinct CDR3 sequences, approximately 54% appearing once. This sequence originates from a woman in her twenties or thirties with primary liver carcinoma and hepatitis B virus infection. What was sequenced was peripheral blood.

For the CDR3, the DNA is TGTGCCAGCAATTGCTCGACGGACAGGAGGACCGATGAGCAGTTCTTC. Translating it yields CASNCSTDRRTDEQFF. The chain is built from TRBV6-2 or TRBV6-3 and TRBJ2-1; the match to TRBD1 covers 7 bases. Germline V lookup: CDR1 MNHEY, CDR2 SVGEGT. The CDR3 is 16 amino acids. V trimming: 7 bases; J trimming: 8 bases; junction bases outside the gene matches: 17.